Presented here are 11 T cell receptor beta chains from one specimen sequenced in a study of identical twins. TCRdb re-derived calls from the 5' RACE reads in MiXCR, one entry per CDR3 protein. Altogether a few hundred thousand distinct CDR3 sequences are present, roughly 8.6% being singletons, with the ten largest covering 2% to 2.5%. This sample also appeared in a second study, on yellow fever vaccine responses in identical twins.

What was sequenced was memory (CD45RO+) T cells sorted from blood. All receptors come from a woman aged 18 to 35 in good health.

At least ten counts were recorded for this clonotype. CDR3 in amino acids: CASRGQVTEAFF. The CDR3, as DNA: TGTGCCAGCAGAGGACAGGTAACTGAAGCTTTCTTT. The chain has TRBV12-3 or TRBV12-4 and TRBJ1-1; 7 nucleotides match TRBD1. V lost 6 bases to trimming and J lost 5 bases; unmatched junction nucleotides: 3. This CDR3 is built from 12 residues.

In this sample, this clonotype turned up a few times. This chain uses TRBV9 with TRBJ2-3; D is uncertain. Germline loops: CDR1 SGDLS, CDR2 YYNGEE. The CDR3 consists of 16 residues. The ends were cut back, 0 bases at V and 4 bases at J, with 15 bases in the middle. CDR3 amino acids: CASSVDMSTVADTQYF. The CDR3 DNA reads as TGTGCCAGCAGCGTAGATATGAGCACGGTGGCAGATACGCAGTATTTT.

The V gene is TRBV9, the J gene TRBJ2-5; 10 bases are shared with TRBD2. There are 15 residues in the CDR3. Germline V CDR1 and CDR2: SGDLS, YYNGEE. V shed 6 bases and J 2 bases; nucleotides not matched to a gene: 7. CDR3: CASNPSGGIQETQYF. As DNA, the CDR3 is TGTGCCAGCAATCCTAGCGGGGGAATACAAGAGACCCAGTACTTC.

This chain joins TRBV6-1 and TRBJ1-2; 7 bases align to TRBD1. Germline V gene sequence: CDR1 MNHNS, CDR2 SASEGT. The CDR3 length is 14 residues. The V segment lost 7 bases and the J segment 5 bases; nucleotides outside the gene matches: 10. As DNA, the CDR3 is TGTGCCAGCAAGAAGACAGGGATTGAGTATGGCTACACCTTC. The encoded protein is CASKKTGIEYGYTF.

This clonotype was recorded at least ten times. The chain carries TRBV5-8 and TRBJ1-5; D gene uncertain. V lost 4 bases and J 1 base, leaving 12 bases between the germline ends. CDR3 size: 15 residues. The germline V gene encodes CDR1 SGHTS and CDR2 YDEGEE. The CDR3 loop reads CASSGGEWSNQPQHF. For the CDR3, the DNA is TGTGCCAGCAGCGGCGGGGAGTGGAGCAATCAGCCCCAGCATTTT.

This clonotype was picked up a small number of times. This chain connects TRBV7-2 to TRBJ1-1, with TRBD1 matching 7 bases. The CDR3 extends over 15 amino acids. The germline V gene encodes CDR1 SGHTA and CDR2 FQGNSA. With 4 bases clipped from V and 1 base from J, the junction kept 6 bases outside the gene matches. CDR3 region: CASSSRTGSNTEAFF. The CDR3 coding sequence is TGTGCCAGCAGCTCCAGGACAGGTTCGAACACTGAAGCTTTCTTT. Complete variable domain (other parts from reference TRBV7-2 and TRBJ1-1): GAGVSQSPSNKVTEKGKDVELRCDPISGHTALYWYRQSLGQGLEFLIYFQGNSAPDKSGLPSDRFSAERTGGSVSTLTIQRTQQEDSAVYLCASSSRTGSNTEAFFGQGTRLTVV.

This clonotype has at least ten counts. The V gene is TRBV24-1, the J gene TRBJ2-1; D is ambiguous. There are 15 residues in the CDR3. The germline V gene has CDR1 KGHDR and CDR2 SFDVKD. Between the trimmed V and J ends, which lost 4 bases and 7 bases, there was a span of 16 bases. The CDR3 loop reads CATSDPTMNGNEQFF. DNA of the CDR3: TGTGCCACCAGTGACCCTACTATGAATGGAAATGAGCAGTTCTTC.

This clonotype was recorded a few times. The rearrangement joins TRBV20-1 to TRBJ2-1; 10 nucleotides match TRBD1. The CDR3 has 14 amino acids. V dropped 0 bases and J dropped 7; count of bases not matched to a gene: 3. In germline, CDR1 is DFQATT, CDR2 SNEGSKA (reference sequence). The CDR3, as DNA: TGCAGTGCTAGAGAGGACAGGGGGGTAAATGAGCAGTTCTTC. Amino acid sequence: CSAREDRGVNEQFF.

The gene calls are TRBV11-2 and TRBJ2-7, with 9 bases identical to TRBD2. Germline CDR1 SGHAT, CDR2 FQNNGV. V shed 5 bases, J shed 5 bases, and the junction held 10 bases outside the gene matches. The CDR3 is 15 residues long. The CDR3 is CASSLSSGSWDEQYF. The CDR3 DNA sequence: TGTGCCAGCAGCCTCAGTAGCGGGAGCTGGGACGAGCAGTACTTC.

There are many counts of this clonotype. The chain is built from TRBV11-2 and TRBJ2-3; no reliable D call. There are 16 residues in the CDR3. V shed 4 bases and J shed 3 bases, with 17 bases lying between them. Germline CDR1 reads SGHAT; CDR2 reads FQNNGV. The CDR3 sequence is CASSSRRPSTTDTQYF. Written as DNA, the CDR3 is TGTGCCAGCAGCTCCCGTCGCCCGAGTACTACAGATACGCAGTATTTT. The variable domain in full, with the rest retrieved from reference TRBV11-2 and TRBJ2-3, is EAGVAQSPRYKIIEKRQSVAFWCNPISGHATLYWYQQILGQGPKLLIQFQNNGVVDDSQLPKDRFSAERLKGVDSTLKIQPAKLEDSAVYLCASSSRRPSTTDTQYFGPGTRLTVL.

The rearrangement uses TRBV12-3 or TRBV12-4 and TRBJ2-2, with D unclear. The CDR3 runs 15 residues. V was clipped by 6 bases and J by 4 bases, with 15 bases between them. The CDR3 DNA reads as TGTGCCAGCAGCCTAACTACCTCGGGCACCGGGGAGCTGTTTTTT. Its translation: CASSLTTSGTGELFF.